The subject of this entry is one T cell receptor (beta chain). This sample was included in a study of shared clonotypes between healthy human individuals. The CDR3 length is 17 residues. J gave up 3 bases and V 0 bases, and 7 bases lay outside the gene matches. CDR1 and CDR2 (germline): SGHRS, YFSETQ. Evenly divided among several immunoSEQ plates was the genomic DNA of each subset. Profiled with immunoSEQ multiplex PCR; TCRdb holds only in-frame clones, not every one. This sample carries nearly 500,000 clones, 76% of them seen once, and the ten largest clones take over 10%. The gene calls are TRBV5-1 and TRBJ2-3; 10 bases map to TRBD2. The origin of this receptor is a woman in her thirties or forties in good health. Some clones in this sample may be carry-over from other donors' samples. The source material was PBMCs. This CDR3 is CASSLGSSGRDTDTQYF. The CDR3 bases are TGCGCCAGCAGCTTGGGGTCTAGCGGGAGAGATACAGATACGCAGTATTTT.